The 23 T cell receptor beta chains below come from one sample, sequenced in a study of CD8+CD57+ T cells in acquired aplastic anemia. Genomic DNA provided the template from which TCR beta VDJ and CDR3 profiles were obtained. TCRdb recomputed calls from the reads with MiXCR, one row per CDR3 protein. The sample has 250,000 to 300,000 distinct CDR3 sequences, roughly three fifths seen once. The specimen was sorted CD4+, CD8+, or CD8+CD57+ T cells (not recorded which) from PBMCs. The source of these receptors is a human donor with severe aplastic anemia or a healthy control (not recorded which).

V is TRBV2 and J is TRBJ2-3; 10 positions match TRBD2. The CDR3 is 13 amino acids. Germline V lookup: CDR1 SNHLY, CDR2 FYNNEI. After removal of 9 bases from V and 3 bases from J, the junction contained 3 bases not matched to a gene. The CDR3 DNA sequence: TGTGCCAGAAATAGCGGGGGGACAGATACGCAGTATTTT. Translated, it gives CARNSGGTDTQYF.

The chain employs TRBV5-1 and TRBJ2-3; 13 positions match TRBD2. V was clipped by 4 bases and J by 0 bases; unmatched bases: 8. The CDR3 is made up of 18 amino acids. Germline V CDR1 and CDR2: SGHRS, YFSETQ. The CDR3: CASSRRTSGGPSTDTQYF. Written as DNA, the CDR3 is TGCGCCAGCAGCCGCCGGACTAGCGGGGGCCCAAGCACAGATACGCAGTATTTT.

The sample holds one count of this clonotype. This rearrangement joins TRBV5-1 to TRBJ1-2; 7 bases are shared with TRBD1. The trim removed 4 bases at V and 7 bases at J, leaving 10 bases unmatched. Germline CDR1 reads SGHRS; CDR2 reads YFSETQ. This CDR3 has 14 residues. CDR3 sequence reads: CASSPSGQIAGYTF. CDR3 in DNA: TGCGCCAGCAGCCCCTCGGGACAGATTGCTGGCTACACCTTC.

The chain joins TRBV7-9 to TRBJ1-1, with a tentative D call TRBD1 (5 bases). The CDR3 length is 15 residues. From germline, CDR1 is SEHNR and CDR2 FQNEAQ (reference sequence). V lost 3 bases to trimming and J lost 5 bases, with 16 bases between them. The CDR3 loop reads CASSFGGGLLTEAFF. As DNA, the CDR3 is TGTGCCAGCAGCTTTGGGGGGGGTTTATTGACTGAAGCTTTCTTT.

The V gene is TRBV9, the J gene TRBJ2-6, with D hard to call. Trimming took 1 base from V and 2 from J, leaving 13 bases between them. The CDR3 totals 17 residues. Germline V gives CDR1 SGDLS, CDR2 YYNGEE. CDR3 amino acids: CASSVSTNTPGANVLTF. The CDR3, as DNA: TGTGCCAGCAGCGTATCCACAAACACCCCTGGGGCCAACGTCCTGACTTTC.

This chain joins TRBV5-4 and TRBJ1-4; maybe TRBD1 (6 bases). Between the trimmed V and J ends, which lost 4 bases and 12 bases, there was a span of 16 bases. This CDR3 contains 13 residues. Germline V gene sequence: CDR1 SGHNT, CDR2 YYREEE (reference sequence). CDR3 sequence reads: CASSVGHREELFF. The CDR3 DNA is TGTGCCAGCAGCGTGGGTCACAGGGAAGAACTGTTTTTT.

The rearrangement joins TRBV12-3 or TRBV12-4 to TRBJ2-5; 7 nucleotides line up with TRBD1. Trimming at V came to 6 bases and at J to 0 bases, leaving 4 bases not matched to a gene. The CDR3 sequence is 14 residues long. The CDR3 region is CASSQGTDQETQYF. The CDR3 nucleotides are TGTGCCAGCAGCCAAGGGACAGACCAAGAGACCCAGTACTTC.

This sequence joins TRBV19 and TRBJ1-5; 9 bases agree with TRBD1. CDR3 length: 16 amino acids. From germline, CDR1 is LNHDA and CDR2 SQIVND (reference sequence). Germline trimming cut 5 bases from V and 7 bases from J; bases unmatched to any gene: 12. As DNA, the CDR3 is TGTGCCAGTAGTGTTCTCCCGGGACAGGGTTTCCAGCCCCAGCATTTT. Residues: CASSVLPGQGFQPQHF.

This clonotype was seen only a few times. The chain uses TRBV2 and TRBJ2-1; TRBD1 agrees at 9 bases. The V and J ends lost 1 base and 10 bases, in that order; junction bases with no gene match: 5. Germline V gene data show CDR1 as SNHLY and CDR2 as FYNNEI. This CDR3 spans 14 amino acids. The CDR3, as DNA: TGTGCCAGCAGTGAAGAGGGACAGGGCCGCGAGCAGTTCTTC. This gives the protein CASSEEGQGREQFF. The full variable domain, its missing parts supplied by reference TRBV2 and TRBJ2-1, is EPEVTQTPSHQVTQMGQEVILRCVPISNHLYFYWYRQILGQKVEFLVSFYNNEISEKSEIFDDQFSVERPDGSNFTLKIRSTKLEDSAMYFCASSEEGQGREQFFGPGTRLTVL.

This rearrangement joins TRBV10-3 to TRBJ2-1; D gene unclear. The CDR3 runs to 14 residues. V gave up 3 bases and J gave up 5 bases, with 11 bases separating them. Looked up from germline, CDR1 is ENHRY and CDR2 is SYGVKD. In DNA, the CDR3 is TGTGCCATCAGTGATGGTGAGAACCACAATGAGCAGTTCTTC. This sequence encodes CAISDGENHNEQFF.

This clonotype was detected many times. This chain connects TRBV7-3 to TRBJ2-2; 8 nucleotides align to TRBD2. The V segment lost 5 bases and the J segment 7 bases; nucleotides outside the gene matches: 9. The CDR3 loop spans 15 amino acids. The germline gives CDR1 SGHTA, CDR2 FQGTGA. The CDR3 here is CASSPPGGPGGELFF. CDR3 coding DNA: TGTGCCAGCAGCCCTCCGGGGGGGCCAGGCGGGGAGCTGTTTTTT.

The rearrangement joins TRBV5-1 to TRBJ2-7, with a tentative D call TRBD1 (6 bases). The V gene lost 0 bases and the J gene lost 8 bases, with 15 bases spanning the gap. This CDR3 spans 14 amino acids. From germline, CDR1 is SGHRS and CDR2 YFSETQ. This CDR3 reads CASSLDRDQPQQYF. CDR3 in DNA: TGCGCCAGCAGCTTGGACAGGGATCAGCCCCAGCAGTACTTC.

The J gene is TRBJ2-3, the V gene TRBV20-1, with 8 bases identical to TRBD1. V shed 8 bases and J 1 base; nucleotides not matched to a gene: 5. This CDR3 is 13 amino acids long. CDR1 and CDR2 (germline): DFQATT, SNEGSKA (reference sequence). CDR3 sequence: CSRPGQGTDTQYF. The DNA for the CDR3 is TGCAGTAGGCCGGGACAGGGCACAGATACGCAGTATTTT.

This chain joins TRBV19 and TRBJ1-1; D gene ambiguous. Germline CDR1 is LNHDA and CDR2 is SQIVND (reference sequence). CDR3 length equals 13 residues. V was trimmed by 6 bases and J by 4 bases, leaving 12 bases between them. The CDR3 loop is CASSLVGGTEAFF. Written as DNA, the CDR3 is TGTGCCAGTAGCCTCGTGGGCGGCACTGAAGCTTTCTTT.

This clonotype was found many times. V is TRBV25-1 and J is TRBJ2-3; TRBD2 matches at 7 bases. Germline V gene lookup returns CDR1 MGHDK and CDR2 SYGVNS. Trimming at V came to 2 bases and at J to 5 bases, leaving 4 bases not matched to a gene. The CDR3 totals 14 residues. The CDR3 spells CASSEGGGEDTQYF. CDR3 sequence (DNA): TGTGCCAGCAGTGAAGGGGGAGGGGAAGATACGCAGTATTTT.

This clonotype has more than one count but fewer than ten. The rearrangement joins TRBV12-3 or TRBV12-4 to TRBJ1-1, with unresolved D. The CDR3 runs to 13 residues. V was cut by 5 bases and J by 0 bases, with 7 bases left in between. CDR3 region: CASSPPVNTEAFF. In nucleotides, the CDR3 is TGTGCCAGCAGTCCACCTGTGAACACTGAAGCTTTCTTT.

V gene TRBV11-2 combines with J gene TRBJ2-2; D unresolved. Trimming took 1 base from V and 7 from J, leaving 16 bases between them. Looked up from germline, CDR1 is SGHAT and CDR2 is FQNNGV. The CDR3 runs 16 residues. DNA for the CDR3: TGTGCCAGCAGCTTAGCCCTCTTTGGGTTTGGCGGGGAGCTGTTTTTT. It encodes CASSLALFGFGGELFF.

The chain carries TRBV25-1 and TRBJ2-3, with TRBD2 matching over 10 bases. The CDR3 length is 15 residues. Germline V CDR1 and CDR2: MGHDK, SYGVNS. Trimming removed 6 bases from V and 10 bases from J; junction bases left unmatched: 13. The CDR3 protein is CASSGSASGSGAQYF. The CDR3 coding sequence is TGTGCCAGCAGCGGGTCCGCTAGCGGGAGTGGGGCGCAGTATTTT. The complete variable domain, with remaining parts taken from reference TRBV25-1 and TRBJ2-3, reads EADIYQTPRYLVIGTGKKITLECSQTMGHDKMYWYQQDPGMELHLIHYSYGVNSTEKGDLSSESTVSRIRTEHFPLTLESARPSHTSQYLCASSGSASGSGAQYFGPGTRLTVL.

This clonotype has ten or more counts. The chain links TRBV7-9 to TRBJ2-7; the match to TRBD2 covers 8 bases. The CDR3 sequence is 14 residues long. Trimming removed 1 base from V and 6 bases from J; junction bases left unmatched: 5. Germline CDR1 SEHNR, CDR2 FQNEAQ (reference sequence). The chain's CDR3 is CASSLEGLVVEQYF. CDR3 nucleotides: TGTGCCAGCAGCTTAGAGGGACTAGTGGTCGAGCAGTACTTC.

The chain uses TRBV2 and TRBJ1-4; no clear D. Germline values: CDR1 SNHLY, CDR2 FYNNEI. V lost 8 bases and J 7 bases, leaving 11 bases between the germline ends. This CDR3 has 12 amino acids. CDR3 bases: TGTGCCAGCGCGGCTCCGGTTGAAAAACTGTTTTTT. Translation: CASAAPVEKLFF. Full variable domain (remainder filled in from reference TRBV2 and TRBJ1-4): EPEVTQTPSHQVTQMGQEVILRCVPISNHLYFYWYRQILGQKVEFLVSFYNNEISEKSEIFDDQFSVERPDGSNFTLKIRSTKLEDSAMYFCASAAPVEKLFFGSGTQLSVL.

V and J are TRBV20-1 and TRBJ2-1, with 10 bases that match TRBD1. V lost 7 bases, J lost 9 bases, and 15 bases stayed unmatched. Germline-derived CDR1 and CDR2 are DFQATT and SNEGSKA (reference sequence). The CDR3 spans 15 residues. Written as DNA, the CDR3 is TGCAGTGGAGAGGGAGCGATGACAGGGGGCAGTGAGCAGTTCTTC. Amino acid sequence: CSGEGAMTGGSEQFF.

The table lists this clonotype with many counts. CDR3 in amino acids: CASNKGSTEAFF. In nucleotides, the CDR3 is TGCGCCAGCAATAAGGGGTCCACTGAAGCTTTCTTT. V usage is TRBV5-1 and J usage is TRBJ1-1, with a tentative D call TRBD1 (5 bases). V was cut by 6 bases and J by 4 bases, with 10 bases left in between. The CDR3 spans 12 residues. Germline CDR1 reads SGHRS; CDR2 reads YFSETQ.

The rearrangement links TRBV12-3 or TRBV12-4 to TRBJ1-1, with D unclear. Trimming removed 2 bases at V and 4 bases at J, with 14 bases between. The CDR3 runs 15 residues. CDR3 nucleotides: TGTGCCAGCAGTTTAAGAGGGTGGTCGGGCACTGAAGCTTTCTTT. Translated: CASSLRGWSGTEAFF.